The 23 T cell receptor beta chains listed next were all sequenced from one sample in a study of low-dose radiotherapy and immunotherapy resistance in tumors. Time point in this sample: before trial treatment. TRAV- and TRBV-specific primers, spanning alpha and beta chains, primed first-strand cDNA. TCR amplification used roughly 20 PCR cycles, a constant-region primer and a V-primer adapter. One entry per CDR3 protein, called by TCRdb with MiXCR from the reads. The sample consists of 65,000 to 95,000 distinct CDR3 sequences, about 19% of them appearing once. Sequences were derived from PBMCs, sampled before treatment. These receptors were collected from a male donor with prostate cancer.

This CDR3 reads CASSYIGGIGELFF. CDR3 DNA: TGTGCCAGCAGTTACATCGGGGGGATCGGGGAGCTGTTTTTT. The rearrangement links TRBV6-2 or TRBV6-3 to TRBJ2-2; 7 nucleotides line up with TRBD2. Unmatched junction bases numbered 4, after V lost 2 bases and J lost 7 bases. Germline CDR1 MNHEY, CDR2 SVGEGT. The CDR3 is 14 residues long.

Remarks on this clonotype: The DNA is omitted, as the CDR3 cannot be located on it reliably, and the CDR3 follows TCRdb's listing. J is TRBJ2-1 and V is TRBV12-1; TRBD2 is the table's D call, not checked against the DNA. TRBV12-1 is given as a pseudogene. Counting both end residues, the CDR3 totals 20 amino acids. The CDR3 loop reads CASSFAAGTSGGAVLSEQFF.

This clonotype came up many times. The chain is built from TRBV19 and TRBJ2-1; a possible D gene is TRBD1 (5 bases). The CDR3 is 15 residues long. CDR1 LNHDA and CDR2 SQIVND come from the germline V gene (reference sequence). V lost 4 bases and J lost 8, with 18 bases in between. CDR3: CASSNPGAAGDEQFF. The DNA of the CDR3 is TGTGCCAGTAGTAATCCTGGGGCAGCTGGGGATGAGCAGTTCTTC.

The chain is built from TRBV19 and TRBJ2-7, with 11 bases lining up with TRBD2. V dropped 5 bases and J dropped 0; count of bases not matched to a gene: 6. Germline V lookup: CDR1 LNHDA, CDR2 SQIVND (reference sequence). The CDR3 spans 16 residues. The CDR3 nucleotides read TGTGCCAGTAGTGTCGGGACTAGCGGACGCTCCTACGAGCAGTACTTC. This codes for CASSVGTSGRSYEQYF.

This clonotype has ten or more counts. V is TRBV14 and J is TRBJ2-7, with D perhaps assigned TRBD1 or TRBD2 (5 bases each). The germline V gene encodes CDR1 SGHDN and CDR2 FVKESK. The CDR3 spans 16 residues. V was pared by 1 base and J by 5 bases, with 18 bases between. The CDR3 region has the DNA TGTGCCAGCAGCCAAGCCAGGGACGGGCTAAGACACGAGCAGTACTTC. Translated, it gives CASSQARDGLRHEQYF. Variable domain in full (rest from reference TRBV14 and TRBJ2-7): EAGVTQFPSHSVIEKGQTVTLRCDPISGHDNLYWYRRVMGKEIKFLLHFVKESKQDESGMPNNRFLAERTGGTYSTLKVQPAELEDSGVYFCASSQARDGLRHEQYFGPGTRLTVT.

This clonotype was seen many times. The chain uses TRBV5-4 and TRBJ2-3; possibly TRBD2 for D (6 bases). Germline CDR1 and CDR2: SGHNT and YYREEE (reference sequence). V was trimmed by 2 bases and J by 2 bases, leaving 12 bases between them. This CDR3 spans 15 amino acids. For the CDR3, the DNA is TGTGCCAGCAGCTTTGGCGGGGCGGACACAGATACGCAGTATTTT. Protein: CASSFGGADTDTQYF.

Only a few counts were recorded for this clonotype. The genes are TRBV19 and TRBJ1-2; TRBD1 might be the D (6 bases). V dropped 5 bases and J dropped 5 bases, with 24 bases sitting between them. CDR1 is LNHDA and CDR2 is SQIVND in the germline V gene (reference sequence). The CDR3 extends over 17 amino acids. CDR3: CASSSQQGRKEPYGYTF. The CDR3 region has the DNA TGTGCCAGTAGTTCCCAACAGGGCCGAAAAGAACCTTATGGCTACACCTTC.

In this sample, this clonotype turned up many times. This chain links TRBV29-1 with TRBJ1-1, with unresolved D. The CDR3 runs to 13 residues. Germline CDR1 reads SQVTM; CDR2 reads ANQGSEA. V lost 1 base and J 4 bases, leaving 10 bases between the germline ends. The CDR3: CSVEGVGVTEAFF. CDR3 coding DNA: TGCAGCGTTGAAGGGGTGGGCGTCACTGAAGCTTTCTTT.

At least ten counts were recorded for this clonotype. The rearrangement joins TRBV5-1 to TRBJ2-7; TRBD2 agrees at 11 bases. CDR1 and CDR2 (germline): SGHRS, YFSETQ. The CDR3 contains 17 residues. V was pared by 4 bases and J by 1 base, with 10 bases of the junction left unmatched. This chain's CDR3 is CASSRTPSGGTSYEQYF. CDR3 DNA sequence: TGCGCCAGCAGCCGGACCCCTAGCGGGGGGACTTCCTACGAGCAGTACTTC.

This clonotype showed up many times. This chain links TRBV7-9 with TRBJ2-7, with 8 nucleotides matching TRBD1. Germline loops: CDR1 SEHNR, CDR2 FQNEAQ (reference sequence). This CDR3 comprises 15 residues. J gave up 3 bases and V 5 bases, and 9 bases lay outside the gene matches. CDR3 nucleotide sequence: TGTGCCAGCAGCGACCTGACAGGGGTAATCTACGAGCAGTACTTC. Its protein is CASSDLTGVIYEQYF.

This clonotype was recorded at least ten times. The chain has TRBV3-1 and TRBJ2-5, with 13 bases that match TRBD2. Germline CDR1 and CDR2: LGHDT and YNNKEL (reference sequence). Trimming took 2 bases from V and 2 from J; bases not matched to a gene: 5. CDR3 length: 17 amino acids. The CDR3 region is CASSQRTSGGIQETQYF. CDR3 DNA sequence: TGTGCCAGCAGCCAAAGGACTAGCGGGGGAATACAAGAGACCCAGTACTTC.

About this clonotype itself: It differs at one base from a far larger clone, so likely a read error. The chain links TRBV3-1 to TRBJ2-1, with 7 bases matching TRBD2. Trimming took 6 bases from V and 10 from J; bases not matched to a gene: 24. This CDR3 contains 18 residues. CDR1 is LGHDT, CDR2 YNNKEL, per germline (reference sequence). The CDR3 region is CASSRNPGGVAGAYEQFF. CDR3 coding DNA: TGTGCCAGCAGTCGAAACCCCGGCGGGGTTGCGGGAGCCTACGAGCAGTTCTTC.

Regarding this clonotype: This likely reflects a read error, since a far larger clone is one base away. The chain carries TRBV24-1 and TRBJ2-5; D is possibly TRBD1 or TRBD2 (5 bases each). Germline values: CDR1 KGHDR, CDR2 SFDVKD. This CDR3 comprises 15 residues. V was cut by 1 base and J by 11 bases, with 19 bases left in between. The CDR3 nucleotides read TGTGCCACCAGTGATTTAAGAGAGGGGCGTTATGAGCAGTACTTC. This codes for CATSDLREGRYEQYF.

This clonotype was recorded a few times. This chain uses TRBV5-1 with TRBJ2-5; a possible D gene is TRBD1 (6 bases). CDR3 length: 15 amino acids. V lost 2 bases and J 1 base, leaving 12 bases between the germline ends. Germline CDR1 reads SGHRS; CDR2 reads YFSETQ. The CDR3 DNA reads TGCGCCAGCAGCTTTCAGGGGCGCATCCAAGAGACCCAGTACTTC. This translates into CASSFQGRIQETQYF.

This clonotype was counted at least ten times. CDR3 sequence (DNA): TGCGCCAGCAGCTTGGAAGGGGTCACAGATACGCAGTATTTT. Protein product: CASSLEGVTDTQYF. The chain employs TRBV5-1 and TRBJ2-3; tentative D call: TRBD1 (5 bases). The CDR3 sequence is 14 residues long. Germline assignment: CDR1 SGHRS and CDR2 YFSETQ. Trimming shortened V by 0 bases and J by 2 bases, and 7 bases separated the two germline ends.

This clonotype was found many times. The V gene is TRBV11-2, the J gene TRBJ2-7; D call uncertain. This CDR3 region has 16 residues. With 5 bases removed from V and 4 bases from J, the gap between germline ends came to 21 bases. CDR1 is SGHAT and CDR2 is FQNNGV in the germline V gene. The CDR3 DNA reads as TGTGCCAGCAGCAGACTTCCCAGCCGGAGCCGTTACGAGCAGTACTTC. Amino acids: CASSRLPSRSRYEQYF.

This clonotype was counted many times. CDR3 sequence (DNA): TGCAGTGCTAGGGAACTTAACCGACTAGCGGGAAAAACCGGGTACGAGCAGTACTTC. It specifies CSARELNRLAGKTGYEQYF. The chain links TRBV20-1 to TRBJ2-7; 11 bases fit TRBD2. The CDR3 length is 19 residues. Germline CDR1 is DFQATT and CDR2 is SNEGSKA (reference sequence). Losses at the gene ends were 3 bases for V and 4 bases for J; bases not matched to a gene: 20.

This clonotype was seen at least ten times. The chain employs TRBV29-1 and TRBJ1-2, with D possibly TRBD1 on 5 matching bases. V lost 2 bases, J lost 5 bases, and 12 bases lay in between. Germline V gene sequence: CDR1 SQVTM, CDR2 ANQGSEA. The CDR3 consists of 13 residues. The CDR3 loop reads CSVEKDTPYGYTF. The CDR3 DNA is TGCAGCGTTGAAAAGGACACGCCGTATGGCTACACCTTC.

This clonotype was found many times. The chain employs TRBV20-1 and TRBJ2-2; weak D call: TRBD1 (6 bases). Trimming took off 4 bases at V and 1 base at J, with 10 bases between the two ends. CDR3 size: 14 residues. Per germline, CDR1 DFQATT and CDR2 SNEGSKA (reference sequence). The DNA for the CDR3 is TGCAGTGCTAAGTTCAGGGGGAACACCGGGGAGCTGTTTTTT. Translation gives CSAKFRGNTGELFF.

The sample holds many counts of this clonotype. The chain recombines TRBV6-6 with TRBJ2-1, with a tentative D call TRBD1 (6 bases). Per the germline V gene, CDR1 is MNHNY and CDR2 is SVGAGI (reference sequence). CDR3 size: 17 residues. The V end was cut by 6 bases, the J end by 1 base, with 19 bases between. The CDR3 DNA is TGTGCCAGCAGCCTCGGGCAGGGGTCGATTTCCTACAATGAGCAGTTCTTC. This encodes CASSLGQGSISYNEQFF.

This clonotype was detected ten times or more. The chain combines TRBV20-1 with TRBJ2-5; unclear D gene. V lost 4 bases and J 2 bases, leaving 14 bases between the germline ends. Germline V gene data show CDR1 as DFQATT and CDR2 as SNEGSKA (reference sequence). CDR3 length: 14 amino acids. Written as DNA, the CDR3 is TGCAGTGCTATTGAGGCGGCAGCGCAAGAGACCCAGTACTTC. Translating gives CSAIEAAAQETQYF.

A word on this clonotype: One base separates it from a far larger clone, so it is likely a read error. The chain carries TRBV6-8 and TRBJ1-5; 8 positions agree with TRBD1. Germline loops: CDR1 MNHGY, CDR2 SAAAGT. The CDR3 is 14 amino acids. This CDR3 reads CANSDDRGLQPQHF. CDR3 nucleotides: TGTGCCAACAGTGACGACAGGGGTCTTCAGCCCCAGCATTTT.

In this sample, this clonotype turned up many times. This rearrangement joins TRBV7-2 to TRBJ2-7, with 7 bases that match TRBD2. The CDR3 sequence is 15 residues long. V shed 5 bases and J 1 base; nucleotides not matched to a gene: 8. The germline gives CDR1 SGHTA, CDR2 FQGNSA. This CDR3 reads CASSPRSGGSYEQYF. The CDR3 bases are TGTGCCAGCAGCCCCAGATCGGGGGGTTCCTACGAGCAGTACTTC.